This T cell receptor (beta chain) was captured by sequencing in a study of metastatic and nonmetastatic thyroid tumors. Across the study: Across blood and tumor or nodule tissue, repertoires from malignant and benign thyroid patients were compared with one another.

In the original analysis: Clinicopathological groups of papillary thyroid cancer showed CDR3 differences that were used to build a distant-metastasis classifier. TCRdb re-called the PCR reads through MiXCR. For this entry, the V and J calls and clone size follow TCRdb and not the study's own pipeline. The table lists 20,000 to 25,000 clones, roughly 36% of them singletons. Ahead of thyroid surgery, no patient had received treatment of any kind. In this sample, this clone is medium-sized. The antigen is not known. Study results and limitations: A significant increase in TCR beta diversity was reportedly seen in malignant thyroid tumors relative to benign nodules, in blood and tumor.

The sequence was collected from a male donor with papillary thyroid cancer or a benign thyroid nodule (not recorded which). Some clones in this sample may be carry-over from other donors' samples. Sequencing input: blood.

CDR3: CASSPNPSGAYEQYF. CDR3 DNA: TGTGCCAGCAGCCCCAACCCTAGCGGAGCCTACGAGCAGTACTTC. J is TRBJ2-7 and V is TRBV5-5; 7 positions agree with TRBD2. V was clipped by 4 bases and J by 2 bases; unmatched bases: 9. This CDR3 contains 15 residues. The germline CDR1 and CDR2 sequences are SGHKS and YYEKEE (reference sequence).